This T cell receptor beta chain is from a study of T cells in Graves' hyperthyroidism and ophthalmopathy. As for the study in general: Peripheral blood collection took place at initial diagnosis, before any treatment.

RNA transcripts gave rise to amplified TCR beta CDR3 regions. During a first-round RT-PCR of the TCR CDR3, the HTBI primer set was used. TCRdb reanalysed the multiplex PCR reads using MiXCR and keeps one entry per CDR3 protein. The table shows 300,000 to 450,000 distinct CDR3 sequences, with roughly 13% occurring only once. Researchers barred patients who had uncontrolled infection, other autoimmune disease, pregnancy or lactation. Thyroid ultrasound, orbital computed tomography, clinical symptoms, and serum thyroxine and TRAb underpinned diagnoses. The sample holds a few counts of this clonotype. Sequencing input: blood. This TCR came from a woman aged 55-69 years with Graves' hyperthyroidism.

The CDR3 loop is CSAVVGDRGPWEQFF. The CDR3 nucleotides read TGCAGCGCGGTTGTGGGGGACAGGGGGCCTTGGGAGCAGTTCTTC. The rearrangement uses TRBV29-1 and TRBJ2-1, with 12 bases identical to TRBD1. The CDR3 consists of 15 residues. J was trimmed by 10 bases and V by 7 bases; bases with no gene match: 14. The germline CDR1 and CDR2 sequences are SQVTM and ANQGSEA.